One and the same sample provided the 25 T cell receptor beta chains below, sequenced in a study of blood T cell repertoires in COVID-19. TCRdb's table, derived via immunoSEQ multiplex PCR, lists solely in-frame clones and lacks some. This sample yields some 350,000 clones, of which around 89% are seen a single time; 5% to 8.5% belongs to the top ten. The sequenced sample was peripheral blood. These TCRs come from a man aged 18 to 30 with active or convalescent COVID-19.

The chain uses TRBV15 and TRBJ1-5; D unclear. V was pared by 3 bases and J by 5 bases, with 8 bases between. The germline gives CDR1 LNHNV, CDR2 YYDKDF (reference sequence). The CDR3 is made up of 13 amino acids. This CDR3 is CATSSRSDQPQHF. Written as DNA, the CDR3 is TGTGCCACCAGCAGCCGTTCGGATCAGCCCCAGCATTTT.

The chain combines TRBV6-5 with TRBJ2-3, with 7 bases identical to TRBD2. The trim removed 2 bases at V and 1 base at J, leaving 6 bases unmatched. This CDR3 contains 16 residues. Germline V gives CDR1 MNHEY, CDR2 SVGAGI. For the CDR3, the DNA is TGTGCCAGCAGTTACGATCGGGAGGCACGCACAGATACGCAGTATTTT. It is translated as CASSYDREARTDTQYF.

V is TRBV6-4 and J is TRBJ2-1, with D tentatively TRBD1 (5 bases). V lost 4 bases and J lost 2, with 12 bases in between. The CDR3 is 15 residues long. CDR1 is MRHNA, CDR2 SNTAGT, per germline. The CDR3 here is CASSVELGAYNEQFF. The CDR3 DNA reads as TGTGCCAGCAGTGTAGAGTTAGGGGCCTACAATGAGCAGTTCTTC.

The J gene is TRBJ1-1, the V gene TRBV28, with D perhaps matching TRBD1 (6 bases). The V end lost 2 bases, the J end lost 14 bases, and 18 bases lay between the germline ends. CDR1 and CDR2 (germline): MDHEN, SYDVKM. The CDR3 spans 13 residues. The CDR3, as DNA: TGTGCCAGCAGTTTACCCTACTTGGGGGCCCCCTTCTTT. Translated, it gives CASSLPYLGAPFF. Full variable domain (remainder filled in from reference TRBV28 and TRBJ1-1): DVKVTQSSRYLVKRTGEKVFLECVQDMDHENMFWYRQDPGLGLRLIYFSYDVKMKEKGDIPEGYSVSREKKERFSLILESASTNQTSMYLCASSLPYLGAPFFGQGTRLTVV.

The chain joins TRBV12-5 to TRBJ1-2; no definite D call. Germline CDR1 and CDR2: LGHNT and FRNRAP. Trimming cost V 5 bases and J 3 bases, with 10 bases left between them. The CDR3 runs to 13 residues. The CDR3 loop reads CASGIDIDYGYTF. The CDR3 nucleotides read TGTGCTAGTGGTATAGACATAGACTATGGCTACACCTTC.

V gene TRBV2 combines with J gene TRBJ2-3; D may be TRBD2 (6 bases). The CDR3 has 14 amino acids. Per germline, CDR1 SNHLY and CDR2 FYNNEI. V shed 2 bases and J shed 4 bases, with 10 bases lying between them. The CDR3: CASSENGSPDTQYF. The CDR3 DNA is TGTGCCAGCAGTGAAAACGGGAGCCCAGATACGCAGTATTTT.

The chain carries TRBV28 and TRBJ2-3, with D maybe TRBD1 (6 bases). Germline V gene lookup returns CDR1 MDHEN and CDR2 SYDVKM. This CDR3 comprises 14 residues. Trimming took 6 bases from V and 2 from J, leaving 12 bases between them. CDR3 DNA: TGTGCCAGCAGCCGAGACAGGCTCACAGATACGCAGTATTTT. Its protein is CASSRDRLTDTQYF.

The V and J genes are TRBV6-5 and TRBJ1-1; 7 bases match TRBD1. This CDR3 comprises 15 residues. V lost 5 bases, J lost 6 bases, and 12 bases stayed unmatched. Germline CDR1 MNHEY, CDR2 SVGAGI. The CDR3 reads CASSRTGEGEAEAFF. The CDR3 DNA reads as TGTGCCAGCAGTAGAACAGGGGAAGGAGAGGCTGAAGCTTTCTTT.

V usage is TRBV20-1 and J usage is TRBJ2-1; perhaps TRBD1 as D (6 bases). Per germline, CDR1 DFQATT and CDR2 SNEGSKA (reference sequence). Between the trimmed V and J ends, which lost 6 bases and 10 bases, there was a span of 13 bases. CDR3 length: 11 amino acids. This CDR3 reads CSAAGVGEQFF. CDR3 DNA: TGCAGTGCCGCAGGGGTGGGAGAGCAGTTCTTC.

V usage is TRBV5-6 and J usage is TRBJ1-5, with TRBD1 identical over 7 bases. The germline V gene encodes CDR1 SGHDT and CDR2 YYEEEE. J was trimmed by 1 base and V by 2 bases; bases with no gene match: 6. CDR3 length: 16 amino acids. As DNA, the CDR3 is TGTGCCAGCAGCTTAGCAGGGGGAGTGAGCAATCAGCCCCAGCATTTT. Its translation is CASSLAGGVSNQPQHF.

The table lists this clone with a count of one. CDR3 in amino acids: CASSYLGGVTGELFF. The CDR3 bases are TGTGCCAGCAGTTACTTAGGCGGTGTGACCGGGGAGCTGTTTTTT. The rearrangement uses TRBV6-6 and TRBJ2-2; D gene unclear. Per the germline V gene, CDR1 is MNHNY and CDR2 is SVGAGI (reference sequence). This CDR3 region has 15 residues. The ends were cut back, 1 base at V and 5 bases at J, with 11 bases in the middle.

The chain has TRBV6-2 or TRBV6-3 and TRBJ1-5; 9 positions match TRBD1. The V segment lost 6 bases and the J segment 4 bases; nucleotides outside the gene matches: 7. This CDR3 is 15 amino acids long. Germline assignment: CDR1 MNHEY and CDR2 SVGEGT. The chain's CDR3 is CASSWDRATNQPQHF. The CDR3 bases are TGTGCCAGCAGCTGGGACAGGGCGACTAATCAGCCCCAGCATTTT.

CDR3 region: CASSLVPDNSYEQYF. The CDR3 DNA sequence: TGCGCCAGCAGCTTGGTACCGGACAACTCCTACGAGCAGTACTTC. The J gene is TRBJ2-7, the V gene TRBV5-1, with D maybe TRBD1 (5 bases). The CDR3 is 15 amino acids. The germline V gene has CDR1 SGHRS and CDR2 YFSETQ. Trimming removed 0 bases at V and 0 bases at J, with 10 bases between. Based on the CDR3 plus reference TRBV5-1 and TRBJ2-7, the full variable domain is KAGVTQTPRYLIKTRGQQVTLSCSPISGHRSVSWYQQTPGQGLQFLFEYFSETQRNKGNFPGRFSGRQFSNSRSEMNVSTLELGDSALYLCASSLVPDNSYEQYFGPGTRLTVT.

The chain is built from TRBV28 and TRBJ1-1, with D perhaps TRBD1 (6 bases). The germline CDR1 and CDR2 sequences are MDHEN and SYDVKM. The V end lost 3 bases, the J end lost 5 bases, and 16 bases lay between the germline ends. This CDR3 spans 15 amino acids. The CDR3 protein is CASSFTGIGGTEAFF. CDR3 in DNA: TGTGCCAGCAGTTTTACAGGGATCGGGGGGACTGAAGCTTTCTTT. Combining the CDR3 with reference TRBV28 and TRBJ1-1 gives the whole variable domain DVKVTQSSRYLVKRTGEKVFLECVQDMDHENMFWYRQDPGLGLRLIYFSYDVKMKEKGDIPEGYSVSREKKERFSLILESASTNQTSMYLCASSFTGIGGTEAFFGQGTRLTVV.

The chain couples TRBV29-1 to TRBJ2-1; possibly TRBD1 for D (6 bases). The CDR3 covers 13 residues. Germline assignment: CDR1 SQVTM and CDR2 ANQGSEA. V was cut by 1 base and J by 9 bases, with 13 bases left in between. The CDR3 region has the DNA TGCAGCGTTGAAGGCCAGGGGTTTCGTGAGCAGTTCTTC. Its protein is CSVEGQGFREQFF.

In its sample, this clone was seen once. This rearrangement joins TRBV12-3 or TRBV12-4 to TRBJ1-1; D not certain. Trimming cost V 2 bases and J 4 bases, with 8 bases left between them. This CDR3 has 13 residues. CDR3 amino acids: CASSLKRGTEAFF. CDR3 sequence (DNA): TGTGCCAGCAGTTTAAAGCGGGGCACTGAAGCTTTCTTT.

CDR3 nucleotides: TGTGCCAGCGTACTAGGGGGTAGCACAGATACGCAGTATTTT. This translates into CASVLGGSTDTQYF. V is TRBV6-6 and J is TRBJ2-3; TRBD1 might be the D (6 bases). Germline V gene lookup returns CDR1 MNHNY and CDR2 SVGAGI (reference sequence). The CDR3 totals 14 residues. The V end lost 8 bases, the J end lost 0 bases, and 12 bases lay between the germline ends.

In DNA form, the CDR3 reads TGTGCCAGCAGCCTTTACAGTCACACTGAAGCTTTCTTT. Protein: CASSLYSHTEAFF. The gene calls are TRBV7-9 and TRBJ1-1; no clear D gene. Germline lookup yields CDR1 SEHNR and CDR2 FQNEAQ (reference sequence). Trimming took 5 bases from V and 3 from J, leaving 10 bases between them. The CDR3 runs to 13 residues.

The CDR3 spells CASSVAIPLAGGSDTQYF. In DNA, the CDR3 is TGTGCCAGCAGCGTAGCCATCCCGCTAGCGGGAGGATCAGATACGCAGTATTTT. The rearrangement links TRBV9 to TRBJ2-3; 11 nucleotides agree with TRBD2. Germline V CDR1 and CDR2: SGDLS, YYNGEE. Trimming took 0 bases from V and 4 from J; bases not matched to a gene: 10. This CDR3 has 18 residues.

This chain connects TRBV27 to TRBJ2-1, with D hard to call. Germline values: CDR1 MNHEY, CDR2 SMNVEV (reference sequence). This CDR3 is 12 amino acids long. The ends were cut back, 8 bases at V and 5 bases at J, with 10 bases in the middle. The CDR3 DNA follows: TGTGCCAGCGGTCTGAGGAACAATGAGCAGTTCTTC. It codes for CASGLRNNEQFF.

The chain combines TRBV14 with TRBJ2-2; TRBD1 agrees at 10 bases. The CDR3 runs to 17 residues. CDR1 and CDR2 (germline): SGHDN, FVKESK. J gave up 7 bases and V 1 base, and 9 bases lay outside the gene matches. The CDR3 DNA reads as TGTGCCAGCAGCCAAGGTCTACTGACAGGGGGCAGCGGGGAGCTGTTTTTT. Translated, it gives CASSQGLLTGGSGELFF.

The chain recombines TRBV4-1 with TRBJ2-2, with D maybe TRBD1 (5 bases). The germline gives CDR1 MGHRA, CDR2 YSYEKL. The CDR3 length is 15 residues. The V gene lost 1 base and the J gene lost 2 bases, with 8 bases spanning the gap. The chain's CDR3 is CASSQGQLNTGELFF. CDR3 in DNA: TGCGCCAGCAGCCAAGGACAGCTAAACACCGGGGAGCTGTTTTTT.

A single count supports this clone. The CDR3 here is CASSPLRQGSGRASNTQYF. CDR3 coding DNA: TGTGCCAGCTCACCACTGAGACAGGGTAGCGGGAGGGCATCAAATACGCAGTATTTT. The chain recombines TRBV18 with TRBJ2-3; 11 bases match TRBD2. V shed 1 base and J 7 bases; nucleotides not matched to a gene: 16. Germline-derived CDR1 and CDR2 are KGHSH and LQKENI. The CDR3 runs 19 residues.

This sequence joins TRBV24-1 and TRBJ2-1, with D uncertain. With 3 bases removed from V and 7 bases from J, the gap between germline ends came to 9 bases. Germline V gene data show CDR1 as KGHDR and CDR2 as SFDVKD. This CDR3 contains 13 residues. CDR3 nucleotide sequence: TGTGCCACCAGTGATACGAGCAGGAATGAGCAGTTCTTC. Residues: CATSDTSRNEQFF.

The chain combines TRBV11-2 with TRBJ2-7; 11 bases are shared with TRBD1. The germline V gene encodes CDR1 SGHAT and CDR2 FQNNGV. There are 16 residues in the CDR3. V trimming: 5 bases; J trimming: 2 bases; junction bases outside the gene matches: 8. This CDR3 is CASSRGGTGGPYEQYF. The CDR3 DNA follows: TGTGCCAGCAGCAGGGGCGGGACAGGGGGTCCCTACGAGCAGTACTTC.